This T cell receptor beta chain originates from a study of persistence of HIV-infected CD4 T cells. Germline V gene lookup returns CDR1 GTSNPN and CDR2 SVGIG (reference sequence). V was shortened by 3 bases and J by 2 bases, with 11 bases between the two germline ends. CDR3 length: 14 amino acids. Concerning this clone itself: Its antigen is not identified.

The libraries were made with immunoSEQ version 4 in survey mode. Clones were sequenced by immunoSEQ multiplex PCR, and TCRdb holds only the in-frame ones, with some missing. The repertoire has over 40,000 clones, roughly 74% of them found once; the top ten carry about 14%. The stimulus was an HIV-1 Gag 15-mer peptide pool, 0.85 to 1 ug/peptide/mL. Sorted nonresponding memory CD4+ T cells were CD40L-negative, CD69-negative, CD45RO-high. Anti-CD28/CD49d costimulation, CD40-blocking antibody and enfuvirtide were given to CD8-depleted PBMCs for about 19 hours. The sequencing here drew on CD4+ T cells sorted from PBMCs after roughly 18-hour stimulation, taken from a patient who received antiretroviral therapy. V gene TRBV30 combines with J gene TRBJ1-5, with D unresolved. This TCR derives from an adult man with HIV who was CMV-seropositive. CDR3 residues: CAWSASGGNQPQHF. The CDR3 DNA reads as TGTGCCTGGAGCGCGTCTGGTGGCAATCAGCCCCAGCATTTT. Together with reference TRBV30 and TRBJ1-5, the CDR3 gives the full variable domain: SQTIHQWPATLVQPVGSPLSLECTVEGTSNPNLYWYRQAAGRGLQLLFYSVGIGQISSEVPQNLSASRPQDRQFILSSKKLLLSDSGFYLCAWSASGGNQPQHFGDGTRLSIL.